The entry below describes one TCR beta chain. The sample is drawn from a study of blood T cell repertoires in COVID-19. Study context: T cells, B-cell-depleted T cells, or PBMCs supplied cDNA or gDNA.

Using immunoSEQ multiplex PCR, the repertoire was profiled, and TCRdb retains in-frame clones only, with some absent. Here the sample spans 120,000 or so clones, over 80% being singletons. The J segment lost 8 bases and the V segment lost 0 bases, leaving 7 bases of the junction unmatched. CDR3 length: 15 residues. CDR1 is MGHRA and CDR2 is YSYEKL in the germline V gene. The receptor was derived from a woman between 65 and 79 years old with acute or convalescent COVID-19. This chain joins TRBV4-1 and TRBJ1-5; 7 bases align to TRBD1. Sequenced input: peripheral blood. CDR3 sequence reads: CASSQDQGVGEPQHF. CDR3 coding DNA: TGCGCCAGCAGCCAAGATCAGGGGGTAGGGGAGCCCCAGCATTTT.